This T cell receptor (beta chain) was sequenced during a study of technical replicates of blood from a handful of donors. Germline CDR1 SEHNR, CDR2 FQNEAQ (reference sequence). V dropped 5 bases and J dropped 0 bases, with 8 bases sitting between them. This CDR3 has 14 amino acids. Sequencing used immunoSEQ multiplex PCR; TCRdb keeps in-frame clones, though not all of them. The table has roughly 72,000 clones, 92% seen once; the top ten hold 0.3% to 0.5%. This clonotype was sampled from a human donor in good health. The chain uses TRBV7-9 and TRBJ2-1; no definite D call. Sample: T cells isolated from PBMCs. CDR3 DNA: TGTGCCAGCAGCCCTATAACCTCCTACAATGAGCAGTTCTTC. Translated, it gives CASSPITSYNEQFF.